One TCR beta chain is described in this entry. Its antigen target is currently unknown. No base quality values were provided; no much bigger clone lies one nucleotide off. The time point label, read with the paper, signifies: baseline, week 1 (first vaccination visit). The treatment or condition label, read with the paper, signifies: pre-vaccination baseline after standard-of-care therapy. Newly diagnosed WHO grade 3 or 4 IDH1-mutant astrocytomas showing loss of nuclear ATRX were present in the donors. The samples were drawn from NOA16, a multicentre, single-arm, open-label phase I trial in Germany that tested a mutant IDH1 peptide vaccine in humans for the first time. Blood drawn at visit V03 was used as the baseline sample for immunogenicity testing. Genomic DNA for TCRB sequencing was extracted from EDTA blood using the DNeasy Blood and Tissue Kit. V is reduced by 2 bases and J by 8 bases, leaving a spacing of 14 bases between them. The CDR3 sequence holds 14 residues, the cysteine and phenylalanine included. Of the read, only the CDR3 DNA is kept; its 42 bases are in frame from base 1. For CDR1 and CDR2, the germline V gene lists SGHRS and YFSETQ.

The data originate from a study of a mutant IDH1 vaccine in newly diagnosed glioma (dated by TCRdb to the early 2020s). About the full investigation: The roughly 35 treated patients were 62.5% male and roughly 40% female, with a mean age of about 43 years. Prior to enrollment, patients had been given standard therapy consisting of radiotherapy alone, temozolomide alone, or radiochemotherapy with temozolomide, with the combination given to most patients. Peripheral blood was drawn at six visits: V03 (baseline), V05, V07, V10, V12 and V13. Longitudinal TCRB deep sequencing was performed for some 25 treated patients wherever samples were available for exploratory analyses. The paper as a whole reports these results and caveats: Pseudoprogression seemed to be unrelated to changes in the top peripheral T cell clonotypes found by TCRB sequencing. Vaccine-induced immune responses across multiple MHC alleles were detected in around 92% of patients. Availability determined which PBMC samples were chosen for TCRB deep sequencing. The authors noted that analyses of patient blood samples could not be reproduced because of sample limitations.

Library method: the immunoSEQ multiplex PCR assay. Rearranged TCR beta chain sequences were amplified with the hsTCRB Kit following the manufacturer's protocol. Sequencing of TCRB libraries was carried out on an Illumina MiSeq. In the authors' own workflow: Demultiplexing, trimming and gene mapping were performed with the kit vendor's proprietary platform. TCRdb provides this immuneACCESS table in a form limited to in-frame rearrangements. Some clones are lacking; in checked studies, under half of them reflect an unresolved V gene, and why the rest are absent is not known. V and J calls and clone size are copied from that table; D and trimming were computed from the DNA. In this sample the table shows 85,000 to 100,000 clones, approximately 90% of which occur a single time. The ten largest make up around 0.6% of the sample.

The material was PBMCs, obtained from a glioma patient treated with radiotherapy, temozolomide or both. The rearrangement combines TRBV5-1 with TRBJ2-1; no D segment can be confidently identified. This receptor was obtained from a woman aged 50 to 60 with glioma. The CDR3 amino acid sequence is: CASSFGQAGDEQFF. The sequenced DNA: TGCGCCAGCAGCTTTGGGCAGGCTGGGGATGAGCAGTTCTTC.